The table lists the clone carrying this T cell receptor (beta chain) with a few counts. This specimen comes from a study of T cell changes during pregnancy in multiple sclerosis. This CDR3 is built from 11 residues. V dropped 3 bases and J dropped 10 bases, with 8 bases sitting between them. Assay: immunoSEQ multiplex PCR; the TCRdb copy retains only in-frame clones and omits some. The data contain some 41,000 clones, approximately 91% of them seen just once; the ten biggest clones take up 1.4%. The chain couples TRBV5-3 to TRBJ2-1, with TRBD2 as a possible D gene (5 bases). TRBV5-3 is an ORF, with its function uncertain. The clonotype was recovered from a female donor with multiple sclerosis, enrolled in a pregnancy study. Input material: PBMCs (not recorded whether the cells were cultured). The CDR3 DNA reads TGTGCCAGAAGCTCCAGACTAGAGCAGTTCTTC. Translated: CARSSRLEQFF.